This TCR beta chain was recovered during a study of blood T cell repertoires in COVID-19. Across the whole study: Both acute and convalescent COVID-19 samples were obtained from the United States, Italy and Spain. The analysed material was cDNA or gDNA that came from T cells, B-cell-depleted T cells, or PBMCs.

Source study methods: Nucleated cell counts were estimated from reference gene primer amplification. Some clones are missing from TCRdb's copy, which holds only in-frame ones; the method was immunoSEQ multiplex PCR. That table furnishes V, J and clone size, whereas the DNA furnished D and trimming. Of around 68,000 clones detected, approximately 80% appear once; the ten largest clones hold just under 10%. The ends were cut back, 4 bases at V and 2 bases at J, with 14 bases in the middle. The CDR3 sequence is 15 residues long. Germline loops: CDR1 KGHSH, CDR2 LQKENI. The specimen sequenced was peripheral blood. The V gene is TRBV18, the J gene TRBJ1-2, with a possible D match to TRBD1 (6 bases). This clonotype was obtained from a woman between 45 and 60 years old with acute or convalescent COVID-19. The DNA for the CDR3 is TGTGCCAGCTCACTAGACAGGCTCCCAAACTATGGCTACACCTTC. Protein sequence: CASSLDRLPNYGYTF. Together with reference TRBV18 and TRBJ1-2, the CDR3 gives the full variable domain: NAGVMQNPRHLVRRRGQEARLRCSPMKGHSHVYWYRQLPEEGLKFMVYLQKENIIDESGMPKERFSAEFPKEGPSILRIQQVVRGDSAAYFCASSLDRLPNYGYTFGSGTRLTVV.